This T cell receptor beta chain emerged from a study of radiation and T cells in renal cell carcinoma. Study-wide results and caveats: Pretreatment tumor biopsies were lacking, so baseline clonotypes are unknown. In blood, top tumor clones expanded by 2 weeks, shrinking by 4.

Profiling relied on immunoSEQ multiplex PCR, and the TCRdb table lists in-frame clones only, not all of them. The sample yields about 22,000 clones, 80% seen once. The CDR3 sequence is 13 residues long. Germline lookup yields CDR1 SGDLS and CDR2 YYNGEE. Deletions cut 0 bases from V and 5 bases from J, with 6 bases between. On this clone itself: The target antigen is unknown.

Time point: baseline pretreatment blood. Documented treatment: 15 Gy SBRT to primary tumor, nephrectomy 4 weeks later. Blood was sampled at baseline, 2 weeks and 4 weeks after SBRT. The tumor was a clear cell renal cell carcinoma. The source material was blood, sampled from a patient whose treatment included radiotherapy and nephrectomy. This sequence joins TRBV9 and TRBJ1-5; no firm D call. The clonotype originates from a man in his sixties with renal cell carcinoma. The CDR3 here is CASSVEEDQPQHF. In nucleotides, the CDR3 is TGTGCCAGCAGCGTAGAGGAGGATCAGCCCCAGCATTTT.